The clone carrying this T cell receptor beta chain was seen just once. Original data processing: Amplified reference gene primers provided the basis for estimating nucleated cell counts. The method was immunoSEQ multiplex PCR; TCRdb's version includes in-frame clones alone and lacks a portion of them. The D gene and trimming were derived from the DNA, and the V and J assignments and clone size from that table. The table includes about 230,000 clones, just over 85% detected once. The sample comes from a study of blood T cell repertoires in COVID-19. Overall study context: The study drew acute and convalescent COVID-19 samples from the United States, Italy and Spain.

Germline trimming cut 3 bases from V and 8 bases from J; bases unmatched to any gene: 0. This CDR3 is 11 amino acids long. Participants' own reports of clinical history determined their cohort assignment. Before being deemed recovered, Cohort 3 donors had two negative PCRs, clearance, or symptom resolution. The chain has TRBV12-3 or TRBV12-4 and TRBJ1-2, with 7 bases matching TRBD1. The sequencing input was PBMCs or T cells enriched from blood (not recorded which). The clonotype was recovered from a man younger than 35 who had recovered from COVID-19. The CDR3 DNA sequence: TGTGCCAGCAGTTTCAGGGGGGGCTACACCTTC. Translated, it gives CASSFRGGYTF.